This T cell receptor (beta chain) stems from a study of T cells in localized non-small cell lung cancer. The method was immunoSEQ multiplex PCR; TCRdb's version includes in-frame clones alone and lacks a portion of them. The table has more than 100,000 clones, about 89% seen once. This clone was observed a single time. Trimming took off 5 bases at V and 0 bases at J, with 12 bases between the two ends. Germline lookup yields CDR1 SGHAT and CDR2 FQNNGV. The CDR3 length is 15 residues. V usage is TRBV11-2 and J usage is TRBJ2-3; D is perhaps TRBD2 (5 bases). The source of this sequence is a female donor at least 60 years old with stage I lung adenocarcinoma. The material was peripheral blood, obtained before any cancer treatment. The CDR3 sequence: CASSHRGASTDTQYF. For the CDR3, the DNA is TGTGCCAGCAGCCACCGGGGTGCTAGCACAGATACGCAGTATTTT.